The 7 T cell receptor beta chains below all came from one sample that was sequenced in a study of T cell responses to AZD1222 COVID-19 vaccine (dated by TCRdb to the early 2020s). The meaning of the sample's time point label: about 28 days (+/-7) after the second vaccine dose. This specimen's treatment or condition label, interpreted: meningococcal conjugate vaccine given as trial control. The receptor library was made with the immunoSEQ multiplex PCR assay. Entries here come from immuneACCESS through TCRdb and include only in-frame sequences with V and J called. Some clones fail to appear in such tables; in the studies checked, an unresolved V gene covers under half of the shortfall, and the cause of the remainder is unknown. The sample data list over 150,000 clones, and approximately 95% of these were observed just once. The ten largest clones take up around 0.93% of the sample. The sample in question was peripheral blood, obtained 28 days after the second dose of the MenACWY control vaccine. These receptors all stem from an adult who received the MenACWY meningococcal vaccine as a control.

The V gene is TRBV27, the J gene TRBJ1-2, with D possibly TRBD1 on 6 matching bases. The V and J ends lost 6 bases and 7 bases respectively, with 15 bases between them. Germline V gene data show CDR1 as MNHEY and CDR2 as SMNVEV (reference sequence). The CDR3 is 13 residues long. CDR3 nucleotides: TGTGCCAGCAGGAAGACAGGTCAGGCTGGCTACACCTTC. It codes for CASRKTGQAGYTF.

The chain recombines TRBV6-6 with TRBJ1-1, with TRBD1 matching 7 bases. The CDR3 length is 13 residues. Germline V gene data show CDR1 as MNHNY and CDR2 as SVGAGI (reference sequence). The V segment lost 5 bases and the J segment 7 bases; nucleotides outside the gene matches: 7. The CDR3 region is CASSHKGANEAFF. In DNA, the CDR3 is TGTGCCAGCAGTCATAAGGGGGCCAATGAAGCTTTCTTT.

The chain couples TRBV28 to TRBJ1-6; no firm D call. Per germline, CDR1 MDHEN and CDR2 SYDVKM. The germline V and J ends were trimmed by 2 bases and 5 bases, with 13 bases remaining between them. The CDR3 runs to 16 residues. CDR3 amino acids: CASSLPHPADNSPLHF. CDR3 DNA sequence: TGTGCCAGCAGTTTACCCCACCCCGCGGATAATTCACCCCTCCACTTT.

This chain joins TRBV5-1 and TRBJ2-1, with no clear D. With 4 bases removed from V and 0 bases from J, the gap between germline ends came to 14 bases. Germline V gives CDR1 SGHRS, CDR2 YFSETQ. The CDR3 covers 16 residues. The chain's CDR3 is CASSRWTVSSYNEQFF. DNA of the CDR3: TGCGCCAGCAGCAGATGGACGGTGAGCTCCTACAATGAGCAGTTCTTC.

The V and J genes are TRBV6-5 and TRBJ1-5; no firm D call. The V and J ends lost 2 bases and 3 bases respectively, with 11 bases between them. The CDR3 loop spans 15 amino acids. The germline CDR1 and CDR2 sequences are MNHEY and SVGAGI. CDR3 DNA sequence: TGTGCCAGCAGTTACAGCGGGGAGCCCAATCAGCCCCAGCATTTT. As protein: CASSYSGEPNQPQHF.

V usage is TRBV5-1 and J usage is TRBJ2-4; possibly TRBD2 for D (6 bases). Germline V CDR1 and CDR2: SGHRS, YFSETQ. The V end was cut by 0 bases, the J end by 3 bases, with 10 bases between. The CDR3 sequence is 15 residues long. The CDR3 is CASSLAGVDKNIQYF. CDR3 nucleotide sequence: TGCGCCAGCAGCTTGGCGGGGGTGGACAAAAACATTCAGTACTTC.

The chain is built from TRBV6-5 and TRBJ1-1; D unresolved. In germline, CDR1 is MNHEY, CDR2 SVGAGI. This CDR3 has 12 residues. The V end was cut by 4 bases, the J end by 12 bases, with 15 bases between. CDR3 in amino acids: CASSSTLRSTFF. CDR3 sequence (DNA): TGTGCCAGCAGTTCTACATTGAGGTCGACTTTCTTT.